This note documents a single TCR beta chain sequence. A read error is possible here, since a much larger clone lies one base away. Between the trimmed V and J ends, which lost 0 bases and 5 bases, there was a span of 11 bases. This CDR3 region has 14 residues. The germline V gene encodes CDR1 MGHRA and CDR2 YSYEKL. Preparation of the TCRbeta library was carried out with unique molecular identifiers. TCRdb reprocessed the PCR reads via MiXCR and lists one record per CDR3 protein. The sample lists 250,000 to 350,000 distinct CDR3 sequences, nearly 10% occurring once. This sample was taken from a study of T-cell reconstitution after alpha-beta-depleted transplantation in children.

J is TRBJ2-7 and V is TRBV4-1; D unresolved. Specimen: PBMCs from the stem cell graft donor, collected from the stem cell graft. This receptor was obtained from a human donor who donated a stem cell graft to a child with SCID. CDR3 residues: CASSQDRTIHEQYF. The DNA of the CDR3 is TGCGCCAGCAGCCAAGATCGGACCATCCACGAGCAGTACTTC.